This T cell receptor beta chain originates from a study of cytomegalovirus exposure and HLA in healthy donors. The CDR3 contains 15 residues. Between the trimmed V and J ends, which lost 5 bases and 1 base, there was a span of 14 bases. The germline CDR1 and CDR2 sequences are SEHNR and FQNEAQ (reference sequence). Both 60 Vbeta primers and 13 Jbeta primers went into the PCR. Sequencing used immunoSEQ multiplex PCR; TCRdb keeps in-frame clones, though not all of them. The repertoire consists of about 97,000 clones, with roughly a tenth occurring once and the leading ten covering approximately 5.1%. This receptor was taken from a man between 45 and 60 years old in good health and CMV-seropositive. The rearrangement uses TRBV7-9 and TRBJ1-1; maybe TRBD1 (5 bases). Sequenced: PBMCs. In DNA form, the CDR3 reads TGTGCCAGCAGCCCGATTCGGACACAGAACACTGAAGCTTTCTTT. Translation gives CASSPIRTQNTEAFF.